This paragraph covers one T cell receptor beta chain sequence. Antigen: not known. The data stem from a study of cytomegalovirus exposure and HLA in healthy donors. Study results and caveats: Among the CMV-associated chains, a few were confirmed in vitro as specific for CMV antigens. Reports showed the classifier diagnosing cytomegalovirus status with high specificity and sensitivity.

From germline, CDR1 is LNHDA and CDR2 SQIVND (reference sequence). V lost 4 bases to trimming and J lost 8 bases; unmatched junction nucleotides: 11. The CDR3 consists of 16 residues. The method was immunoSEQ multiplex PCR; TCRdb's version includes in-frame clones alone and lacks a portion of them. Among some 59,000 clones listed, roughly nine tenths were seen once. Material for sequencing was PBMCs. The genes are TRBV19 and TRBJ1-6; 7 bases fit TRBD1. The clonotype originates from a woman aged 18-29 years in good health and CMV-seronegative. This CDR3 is CASSKIGQAPDSPLHF. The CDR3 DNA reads TGTGCCAGTAGTAAGATAGGACAGGCCCCCGATTCACCCCTCCACTTT.